This is a list of T cell receptor beta chains from one sample in a study of shared clonotypes between healthy human individuals. Some clones are missing from TCRdb's copy, which holds only in-frame ones; the method was immunoSEQ multiplex PCR. Of about 180,000 clones in the sample, approximately 92% are singletons; the top ten hold 0.067%. Sequencing used naive CD4+ T cells sorted from blood. The receptors here all came from a woman aged 30 to 39 in good health. Both conserved end residues are part of each CDR3. The order of the fields is J gene, clone size, D gene, V gene, CDR3 protein, CDR3 DNA. D genes are given only for firm matches. Clone size is shown for a subset of rows, as once, few, many or a class of expanded clone.

TRBJ2-7 . TRBD2 TRBV6-5 CASSYRTSGIRYEQYF TGTGCCAGCAGTTACCGGACTAGCGGGATTCGTTACGAGCAGTACTTC
TRBJ2-1 . TRBD2 TRBV2 CASRPSGHDEQFF TGTGCCAGCAGGCCTAGCGGGCACGATGAGCAGTTCTTC
TRBJ1-4 . . TRBV7-8 CASSPQTRNRLNEKLFF TGTGCCAGCAGCCCCCAGACGAGGAACCGACTTAATGAAAAACTGTTTTTT
TRBJ1-2 . TRBD1 TRBV27 CASSLQGAKGYTF TGTGCCAGCAGTTTACAGGGGGCGAAAGGCTACACCTTC
TRBJ1-2 . . TRBV28 CASRYRDIGLGRYGYTF TGTGCCAGCAGATACCGGGACATAGGGTTGGGAAGGTATGGCTACACCTTC
TRBJ2-5 . . TRBV18 CASSPTGIEQYF TGTGCCAGCTCGCCCACGGGAATAGAGCAGTACTTC
TRBJ1-1 few . TRBV29-1 CSVAGRMNTEAFF TGCAGCGTTGCAGGACGGATGAACACTGAAGCTTTCTTT
TRBJ2-7 . TRBD1 TRBV28 CASSKRTGHEQYF TGTGCCAGCAGTAAGAGGACAGGGCACGAGCAGTACTTC
TRBJ2-3 . TRBD2 TRBV5-1 CASSLTSGSTDTQYF TGCGCCAGCAGCTTGACTAGCGGGAGTACAGATACGCAGTATTTT
TRBJ2-7 . TRBD2 TRBV7-2 CASRTSGTYEQYF TGTGCCAGCCGGACTAGCGGGACCTACGAGCAGTACTTC
TRBJ2-7 . . TRBV12-1 CARRGGAAYEQYF TGTGCCAGACGGGGGGGAGCAGCCTACGAGCAGTACTTC
TRBJ1-1 . . TRBV29-1 CSVAVPYAEAFF TGCAGCGTTGCCGTCCCGTACGCTGAAGCTTTCTTT
TRBJ1-4 . . TRBV5-1 CASSPGNEKLFF TGCGCCAGCAGCCCAGGGAATGAAAAACTGTTTTTT
TRBJ2-7 . . TRBV11-2 CASSFQGSGYYEQYF TGTGCCAGCAGCTTCCAGGGTAGCGGTTACTACGAGCAGTACTTC
TRBJ1-5 . . TRBV6-1 CASSESGLRQPQHF TGTGCCAGCAGTGAATCAGGGTTAAGGCAGCCCCAGCATTTT
TRBJ2-5 . TRBD2 TRBV5-1 CASTLPGLAGDRETQYF TGCGCCAGCACCCTGCCGGGACTAGCGGGAGACAGGGAGACCCAGTACTTC
TRBJ2-2 . . TRBV4-2 CASSFNPPYGANTGELFF TGTGCCAGCAGCTTTAATCCTCCCTATGGCGCGAACACCGGGGAGCTGTTTTTT
TRBJ2-2 . TRBD2 TRBV5-1 CASSPLAGGPNGELFF TGCGCCAGCAGCCCTCTAGCGGGAGGGCCGAACGGGGAGCTGTTTTTT
TRBJ2-1 . TRBD2 TRBV9 CASSSGLAGLEQFF TGTGCCAGCAGCTCGGGACTAGCGGGACTCGAGCAGTTCTTC
TRBJ2-3 . . TRBV27 CASSPVDWKQGTDTQYF TGTGCCAGCAGCCCAGTTGATTGGAAACAGGGCACAGATACGCAGTATTTT
TRBJ2-1 . TRBD1 TRBV30 CAWGRTGDNEQFF TGTGCCTGGGGACGGACAGGGGACAATGAGCAGTTCTTC
TRBJ1-4 . TRBD1 TRBV9 CASSARQGQNEKLFF TGTGCCAGCAGCGCCAGACAGGGTCAGAATGAAAAACTGTTTTTT
TRBJ2-7 . . TRBV11-2 CASSLDYGGTLYEQYF TGTGCCAGCAGCTTAGACTACGGTGGAACCCTCTACGAGCAGTACTTC
TRBJ2-1 . TRBD2 TRBV19 CASRDSGRGEQFF TGTGCCAGCAGGGATAGCGGGAGGGGTGAGCAGTTCTTC
TRBJ2-2 . . TRBV5-1 CASSLDTLGELFF TGCGCCAGCAGCTTGGATACCCTCGGGGAGCTGTTTTTT
TRBJ1-2 . . TRBV28 CASSGQPHHGYTF TGTGCCAGCAGCGGACAGCCACACCATGGCTACACCTTC
TRBJ2-7 once TRBD2 TRBV2 CASSAIGLADPYEQYF TGTGCCAGCAGTGCAATCGGACTAGCGGACCCCTACGAGCAGTACTTC
TRBJ2-4 . . TRBV27 CASSLTHQEGIQYF TGTGCCAGCAGTCTGACCCACCAAGAGGGCATTCAGTACTTC
TRBJ2-2 . . TRBV19 CASQPTGGRAGLGSGELFF TGTGCCAGTCAACCGACGGGGGGCAGAGCGGGTTTGGGGTCCGGGGAGCTGTTTTTT
TRBJ1-4 once TRBD1 TRBV9 CASSPMTGLVATNEKLFF TGTGCCAGCAGCCCTATGACAGGGTTGGTTGCGACTAATGAAAAACTGTTTTTT
TRBJ2-2 . TRBD1 TRBV7-6 CASSLAPHRGWKGGTGELFF TGTGCCAGCAGCTTAGCTCCCCACAGGGGTTGGAAAGGTGGGACCGGGGAGCTGTTTTTT
TRBJ2-1 . TRBD2 TRBV5-4 CASSRGLAGGAYNEQFF TGTGCCAGCAGCCGTGGACTAGCGGGAGGCGCCTACAATGAGCAGTTCTTC
TRBJ2-7 once . TRBV27 CASSVRKGASYEQYF TGTGCCAGCAGCGTAAGGAAGGGAGCATCCTACGAGCAGTACTTC
TRBJ2-1 . TRBD2 TRBV11-3 CASSPSGSSYNEQFF TGTGCCAGCAGCCCGAGCGGGAGCTCCTACAATGAGCAGTTCTTC
TRBJ2-1 . TRBD2 TRBV9 CASSVSGTRAYNEQFF TGTGCCAGCAGCGTTTCCGGGACTAGGGCCTACAATGAGCAGTTCTTC
TRBJ2-3 . TRBD1 TRBV25-1 CASSDWDRGSTDTQYF TGTGCCAGCAGTGACTGGGACAGGGGGAGCACAGATACGCAGTATTTT
TRBJ1-2 . . TRBV6-5 CASLRGPGGGYTF TGTGCCAGCCTACGTGGTCCGGGGGGTGGCTACACCTTC
TRBJ2-7 . . TRBV25-1 CASNSQAYEQYF TGTGCCAGCAATTCTCAAGCCTACGAGCAGTACTTC
TRBJ1-4 once . TRBV4-1 CASSQATRRNEKLFF TGCGCCAGCAGCCAAGCCACCCGACGAAATGAAAAACTGTTTTTT
TRBJ2-7 . TRBD1 TRBV27 CASSGTGPTYEQYF TGTGCCAGCAGCGGGACAGGGCCAACCTACGAGCAGTACTTC
TRBJ1-1 . TRBD1 TRBV5-6 CASSLLNRGYTEAFF TGTGCCAGCAGCTTACTTAACAGGGGGTATACTGAAGCTTTCTTT
TRBJ2-2 . . TRBV7-6 CASSFPTNTGELFF TGTGCCAGCAGCTTTCCTACTAACACCGGGGAGCTGTTTTTT
TRBJ2-7 . . TRBV28 CASSHGLRAYEQYF TGTGCCAGTAGCCACGGACTAAGGGCCTACGAGCAGTACTTC
TRBJ2-7 . . TRBV10-3 CAISEPEGKRARGSYEQYF TGTGCCATCAGTGAGCCGGAGGGTAAACGGGCCAGAGGATCCTACGAGCAGTACTTC
TRBJ2-7 . . TRBV5-4 CASSFDGPYEQYF TGTGCCAGCAGCTTTGACGGGCCCTACGAGCAGTACTTC
TRBJ1-2 . . TRBV28 CASSLQQIYGYTF TGTGCCAGCAGTTTACAGCAGATCTATGGCTACACCTTC
TRBJ2-6 . TRBD1 TRBV29-1 CSVGTGRTGANVLTF TGCAGCGTGGGGACAGGGAGGACTGGGGCCAACGTCCTGACTTTC
TRBJ2-7 . . TRBV7-2 CASRLKGGEVNF TGTGCCAGCAGATTAAAGGGGGGAGAGGTTAACTTC
TRBJ1-1 . . TRBV19 CASSPGPDEAFF TGTGCCAGTAGTCCGGGACCCGATGAAGCTTTCTTT